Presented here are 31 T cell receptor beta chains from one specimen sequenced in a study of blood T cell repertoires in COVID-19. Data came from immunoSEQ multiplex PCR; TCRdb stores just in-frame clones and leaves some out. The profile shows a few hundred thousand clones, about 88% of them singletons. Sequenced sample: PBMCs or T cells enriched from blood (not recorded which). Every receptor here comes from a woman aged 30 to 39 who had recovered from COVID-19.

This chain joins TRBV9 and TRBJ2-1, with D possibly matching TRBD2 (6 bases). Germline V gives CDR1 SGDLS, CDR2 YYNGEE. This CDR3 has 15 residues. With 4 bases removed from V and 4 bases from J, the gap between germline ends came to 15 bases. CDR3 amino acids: CASSPLGGGYNEQFF. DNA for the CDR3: TGTGCCAGCAGCCCCCTAGGTGGGGGGTACAATGAGCAGTTCTTC.

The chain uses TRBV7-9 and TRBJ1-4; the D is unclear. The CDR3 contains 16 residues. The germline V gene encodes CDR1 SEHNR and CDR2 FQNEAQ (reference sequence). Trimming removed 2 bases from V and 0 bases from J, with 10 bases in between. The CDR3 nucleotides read TGTGCCAGCAGCTTATTGGTCTCTACAACTAATGAAAAACTGTTTTTT. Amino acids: CASSLLVSTTNEKLFF.

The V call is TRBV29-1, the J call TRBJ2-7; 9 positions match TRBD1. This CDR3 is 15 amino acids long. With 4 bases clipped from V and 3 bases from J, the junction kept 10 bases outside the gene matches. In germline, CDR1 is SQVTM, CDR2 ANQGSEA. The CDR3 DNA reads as TGCAGCGTTGCAGGGGGACAGGGAAAATTCTACGAGCAGTACTTC. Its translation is CSVAGGQGKFYEQYF.

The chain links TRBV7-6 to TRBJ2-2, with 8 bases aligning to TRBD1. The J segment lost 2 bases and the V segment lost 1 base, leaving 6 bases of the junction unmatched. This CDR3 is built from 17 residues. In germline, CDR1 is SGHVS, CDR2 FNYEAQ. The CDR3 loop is CASSLVQTGANTGELFF. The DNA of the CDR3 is TGTGCCAGCAGCTTAGTACAGACAGGGGCAAACACCGGGGAGCTGTTTTTT.

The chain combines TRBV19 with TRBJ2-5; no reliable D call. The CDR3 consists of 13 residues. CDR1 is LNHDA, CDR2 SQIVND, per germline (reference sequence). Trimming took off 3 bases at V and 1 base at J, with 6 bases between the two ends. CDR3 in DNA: TGTGCCAGTAGTATTGAAGCCCAAGAGACCCAGTACTTC. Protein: CASSIEAQETQYF.

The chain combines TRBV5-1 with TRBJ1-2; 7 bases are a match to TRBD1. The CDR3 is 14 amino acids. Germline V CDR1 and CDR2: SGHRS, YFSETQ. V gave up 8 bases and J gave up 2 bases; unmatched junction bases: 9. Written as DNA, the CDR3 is TGCGCCAGGGACCAGGGGGTCCCCAACTATGGCTACACCTTC. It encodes CARDQGVPNYGYTF.

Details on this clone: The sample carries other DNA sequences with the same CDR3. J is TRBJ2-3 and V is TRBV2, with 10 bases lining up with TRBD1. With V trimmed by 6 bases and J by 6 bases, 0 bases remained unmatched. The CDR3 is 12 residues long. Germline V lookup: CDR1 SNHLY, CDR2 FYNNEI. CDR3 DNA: TGTGCCAGCAGGGACAGGGGGGATACGCAGTATTTT. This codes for CASRDRGDTQYF.

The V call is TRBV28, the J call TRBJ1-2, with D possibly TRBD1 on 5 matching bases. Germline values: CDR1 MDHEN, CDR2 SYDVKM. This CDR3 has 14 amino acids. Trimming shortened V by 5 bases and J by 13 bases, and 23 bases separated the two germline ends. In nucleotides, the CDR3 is TGTGCCAGCAGTCCTACCCTAGGACCGGCCGGGGGCACCTTC. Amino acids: CASSPTLGPAGGTF.

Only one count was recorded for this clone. CDR3 in DNA: TGTGCCAGTAGTATGAGGGGACATGGGACAGAAGCTAGCACAGATACGCAGTATTTT. Translated, it gives CASSMRGHGTEASTDTQYF. V is TRBV19 and J is TRBJ2-3; 7 nucleotides align to TRBD1. The trim removed 3 bases at V and 0 bases at J, leaving 15 bases unmatched. CDR1 is LNHDA and CDR2 is SQIVND in the germline V gene (reference sequence). CDR3 length: 19 residues.

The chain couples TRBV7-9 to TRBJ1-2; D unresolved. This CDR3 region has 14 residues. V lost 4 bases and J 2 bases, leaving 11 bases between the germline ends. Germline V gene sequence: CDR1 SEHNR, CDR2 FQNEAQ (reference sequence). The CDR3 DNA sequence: TGTGCCAGCAGCTCCCTACTAAGCAACTATGGCTACACCTTC. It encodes CASSSLLSNYGYTF.

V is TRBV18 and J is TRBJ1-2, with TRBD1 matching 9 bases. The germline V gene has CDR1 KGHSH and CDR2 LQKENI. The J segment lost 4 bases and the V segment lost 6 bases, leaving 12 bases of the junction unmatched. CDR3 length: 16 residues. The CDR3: CASSSQPGQGPYGYTF. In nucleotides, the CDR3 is TGTGCCAGCTCCTCGCAACCGGGACAGGGACCCTATGGCTACACCTTC.

The CDR3 DNA follows: TGTGCCAGTAGACAGGGACGTAGATCTGGAAACACCATATATTTT. Its protein is CASRQGRRSGNTIYF. V usage is TRBV19 and J usage is TRBJ1-3; perhaps TRBD1 as D (6 bases). This CDR3 has 15 amino acids. Trimming removed 6 bases from V and 1 base from J, with 13 bases in between. Germline V gene lookup returns CDR1 LNHDA and CDR2 SQIVND (reference sequence).

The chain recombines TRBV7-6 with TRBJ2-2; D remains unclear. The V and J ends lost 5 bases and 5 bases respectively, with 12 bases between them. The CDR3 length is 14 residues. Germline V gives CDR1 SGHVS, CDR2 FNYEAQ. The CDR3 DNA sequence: TGTGCCAGCAGCGCGGCGTACCGGACCGGGGAGCTGTTTTTT. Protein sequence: CASSAAYRTGELFF.

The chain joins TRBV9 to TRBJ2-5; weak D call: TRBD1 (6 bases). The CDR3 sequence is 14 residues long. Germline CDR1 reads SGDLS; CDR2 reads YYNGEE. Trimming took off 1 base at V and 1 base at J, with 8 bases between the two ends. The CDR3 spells CASSVTQGQETQYF. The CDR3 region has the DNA TGTGCCAGCAGCGTAACACAGGGCCAAGAGACCCAGTACTTC.

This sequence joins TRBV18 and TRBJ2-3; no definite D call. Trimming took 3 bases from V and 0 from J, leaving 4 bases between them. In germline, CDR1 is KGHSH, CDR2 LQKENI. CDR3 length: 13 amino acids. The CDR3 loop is CASSPSSTDTQYF. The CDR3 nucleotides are TGTGCCAGCTCACCGTCAAGCACAGATACGCAGTATTTT.

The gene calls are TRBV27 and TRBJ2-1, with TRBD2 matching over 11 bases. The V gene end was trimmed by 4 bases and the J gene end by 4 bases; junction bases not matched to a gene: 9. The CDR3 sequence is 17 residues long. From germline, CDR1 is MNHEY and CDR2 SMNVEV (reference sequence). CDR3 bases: TGTGCCAGCAGTTGGACTAGCGGGTGGACTACTTACAATGAGCAGTTCTTC. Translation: CASSWTSGWTTYNEQFF.

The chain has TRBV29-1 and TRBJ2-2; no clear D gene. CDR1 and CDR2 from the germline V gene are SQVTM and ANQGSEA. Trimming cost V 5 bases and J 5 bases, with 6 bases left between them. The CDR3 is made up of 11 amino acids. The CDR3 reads CSVSATGELFF. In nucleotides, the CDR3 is TGCAGCGTTTCTGCGACCGGGGAGCTGTTTTTT.

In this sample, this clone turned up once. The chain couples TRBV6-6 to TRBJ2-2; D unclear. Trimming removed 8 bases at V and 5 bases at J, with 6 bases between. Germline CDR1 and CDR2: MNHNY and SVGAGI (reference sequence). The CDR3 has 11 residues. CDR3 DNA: TGTGCCAGCCAGTTAACCGGGGAGCTGTTTTTT. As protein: CASQLTGELFF.

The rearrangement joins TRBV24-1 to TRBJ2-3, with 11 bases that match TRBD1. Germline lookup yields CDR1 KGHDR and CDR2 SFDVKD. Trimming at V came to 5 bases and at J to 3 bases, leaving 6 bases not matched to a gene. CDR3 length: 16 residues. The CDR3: CATSVRGQGGTDTQYF. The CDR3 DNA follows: TGTGCCACCAGTGTTCGGGGACAGGGGGGTACAGATACGCAGTATTTT.

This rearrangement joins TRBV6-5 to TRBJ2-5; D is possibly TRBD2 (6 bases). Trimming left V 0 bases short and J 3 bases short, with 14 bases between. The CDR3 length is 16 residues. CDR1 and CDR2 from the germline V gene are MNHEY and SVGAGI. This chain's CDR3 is CASSYSLRGGKETQYF. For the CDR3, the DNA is TGTGCCAGCAGTTACTCTCTGCGGGGAGGTAAAGAGACCCAGTACTTC.

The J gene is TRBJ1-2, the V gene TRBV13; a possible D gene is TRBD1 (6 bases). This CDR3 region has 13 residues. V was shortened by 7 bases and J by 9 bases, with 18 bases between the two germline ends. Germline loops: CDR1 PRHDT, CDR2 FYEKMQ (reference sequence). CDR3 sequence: CASNSETGDRYTF. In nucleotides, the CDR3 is TGTGCCAGCAACTCCGAGACAGGCGATCGCTACACCTTC.

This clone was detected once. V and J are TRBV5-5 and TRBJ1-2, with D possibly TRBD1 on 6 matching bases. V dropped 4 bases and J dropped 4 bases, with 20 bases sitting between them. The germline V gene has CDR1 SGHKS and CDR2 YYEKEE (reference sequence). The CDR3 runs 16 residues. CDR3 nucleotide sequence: TGTGCCAGCAGCACTAACAGGGATAACCCCCCCTATGGCTACACCTTC. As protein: CASSTNRDNPPYGYTF.

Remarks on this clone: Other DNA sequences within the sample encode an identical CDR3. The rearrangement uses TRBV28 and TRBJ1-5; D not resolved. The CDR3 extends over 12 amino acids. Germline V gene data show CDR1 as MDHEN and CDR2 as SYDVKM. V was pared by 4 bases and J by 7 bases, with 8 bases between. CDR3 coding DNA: TGTGCCAGCAGTTCGCCGGGACAGCCCCAGCATTTT. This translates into CASSSPGQPQHF.

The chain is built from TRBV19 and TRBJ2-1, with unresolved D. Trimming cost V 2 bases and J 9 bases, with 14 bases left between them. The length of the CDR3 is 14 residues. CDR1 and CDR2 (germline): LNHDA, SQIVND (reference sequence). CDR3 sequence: CASSISQQVGEQFF. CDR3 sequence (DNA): TGTGCCAGTAGTATATCCCAGCAGGTTGGTGAGCAGTTCTTC.

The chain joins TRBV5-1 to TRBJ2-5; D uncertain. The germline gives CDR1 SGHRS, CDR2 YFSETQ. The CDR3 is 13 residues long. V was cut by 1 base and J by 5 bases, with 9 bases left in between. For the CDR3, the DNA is TGCGCCAGCAGCTTGTACCAGAGGGAGACCCAGTACTTC. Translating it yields CASSLYQRETQYF.

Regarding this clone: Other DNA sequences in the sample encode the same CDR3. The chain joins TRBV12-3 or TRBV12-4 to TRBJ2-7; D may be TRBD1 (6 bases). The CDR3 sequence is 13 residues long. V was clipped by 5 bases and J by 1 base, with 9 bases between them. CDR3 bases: TGTGCCAGCAGTCCCGGACAGTCCTACGAGCAGTACTTC. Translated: CASSPGQSYEQYF.

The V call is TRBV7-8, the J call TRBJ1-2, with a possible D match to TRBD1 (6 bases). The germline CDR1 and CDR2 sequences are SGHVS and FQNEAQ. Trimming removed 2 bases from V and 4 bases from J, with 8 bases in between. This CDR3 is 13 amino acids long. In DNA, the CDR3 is TGTGCCAGCAGCTTACCAGGGGTCTATGGCTACACCTTC. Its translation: CASSLPGVYGYTF.

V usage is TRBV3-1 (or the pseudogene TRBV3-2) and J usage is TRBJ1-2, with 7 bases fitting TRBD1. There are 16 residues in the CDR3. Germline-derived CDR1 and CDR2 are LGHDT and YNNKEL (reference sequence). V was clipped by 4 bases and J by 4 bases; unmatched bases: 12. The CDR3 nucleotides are TGTGCCAGCAGCCGTACTAACTCCGGGACAGCCTATGGCTACACCTTC. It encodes CASSRTNSGTAYGYTF.

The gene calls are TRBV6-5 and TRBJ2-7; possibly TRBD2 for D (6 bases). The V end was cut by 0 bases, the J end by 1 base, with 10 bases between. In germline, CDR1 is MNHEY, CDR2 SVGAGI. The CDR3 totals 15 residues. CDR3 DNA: TGTGCCAGCAGTTACTCTGGAGCGGGTTCCTACGAGCAGTACTTC. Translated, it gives CASSYSGAGSYEQYF.

CDR3 amino acids: CASRIWGDGELFF. DNA for the CDR3: TGTGCCAGCAGGATATGGGGGGACGGGGAGCTGTTTTTT. The chain joins TRBV27 to TRBJ2-2; D is perhaps TRBD2 (6 bases). This CDR3 has 13 residues. Germline-derived CDR1 and CDR2 are MNHEY and SMNVEV (reference sequence). V was pared by 6 bases and J by 7 bases, with 12 bases between.

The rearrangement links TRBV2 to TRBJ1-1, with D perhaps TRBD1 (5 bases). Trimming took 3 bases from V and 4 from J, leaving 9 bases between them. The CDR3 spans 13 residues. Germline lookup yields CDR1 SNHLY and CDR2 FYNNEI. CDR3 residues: CASSDYRTTEAFF. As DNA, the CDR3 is TGTGCCAGCAGTGACTACAGGACCACTGAAGCTTTCTTT.